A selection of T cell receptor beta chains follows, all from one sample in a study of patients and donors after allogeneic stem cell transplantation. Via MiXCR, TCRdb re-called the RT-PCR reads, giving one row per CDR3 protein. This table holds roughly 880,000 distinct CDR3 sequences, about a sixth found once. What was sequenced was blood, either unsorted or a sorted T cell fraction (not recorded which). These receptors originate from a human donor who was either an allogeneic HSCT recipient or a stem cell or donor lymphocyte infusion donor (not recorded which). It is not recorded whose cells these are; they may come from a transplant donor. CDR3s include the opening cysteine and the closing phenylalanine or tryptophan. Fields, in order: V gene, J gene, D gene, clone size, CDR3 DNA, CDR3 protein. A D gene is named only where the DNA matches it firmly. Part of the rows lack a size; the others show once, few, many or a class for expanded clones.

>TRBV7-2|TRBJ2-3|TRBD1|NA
TGTGCCAGCAGCACGGGACAGACCACAGATACGCAGTATTTT
CASSTGQTTDTQYF
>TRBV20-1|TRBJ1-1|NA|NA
TGCAGTGCTCTCGGGTCCCCGGGGACTGAAGCTTTCTTT
CSALGSPGTEAFF
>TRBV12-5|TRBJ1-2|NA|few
TGTGCTAGTGGTTTGGCCACGGACCGCAACTATGGCTACACCTTC
CASGLATDRNYGYTF
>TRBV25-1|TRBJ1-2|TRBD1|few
TGTGCCAGCAGTGAGAGGACAGGGGGCGGCTACACCTTC
CASSERTGGGYTF
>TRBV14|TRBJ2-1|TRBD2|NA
TGTGCCAGCAGCCACCATAGCGGGGCCGGGGGCAATGAGCAGTTCTTC
CASSHHSGAGGNEQFF
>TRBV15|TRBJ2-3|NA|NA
TGTGCCACCAGCAGGGGGGATACGCAGTATTTT
CATSRGDTQYF
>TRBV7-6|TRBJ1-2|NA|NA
TGTGCCAGCAGCACTTTGGGGGCGACTTCTACCTATGGCTACACCTTC
CASSTLGATSTYGYTF
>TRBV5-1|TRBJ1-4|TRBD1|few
TGCGCCAGCAGCTTGTTACCAGGGGGTGTCGGAGAAAAACTGTTTTTT
CASSLLPGGVGEKLFF
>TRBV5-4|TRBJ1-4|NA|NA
TGTGCCAGCAGCTTGTTTTTGTTCCCTCTTCCGTCGTCAACTAATGAAAAACTGTTTTTT
CASSLFLFPLPSSTNEKLFF
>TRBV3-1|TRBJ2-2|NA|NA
TGTGCCAGCAGCCAATTCTCAGCGACGGAGAGGACCGGGGAGCTGTTTTTT
CASSQFSATERTGELFF
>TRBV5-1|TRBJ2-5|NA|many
TGCGCCAGCAGCTTACCGGCCCAAGAGACCCAGTACTTC
CASSLPAQETQYF
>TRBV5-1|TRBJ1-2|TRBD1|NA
TGCGCCAGCAGGGAGGAGACAGGGGGCGATGGCTACACCTTC
CASREETGGDGYTF
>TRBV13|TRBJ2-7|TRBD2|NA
TGTGCCAGCACGCAACATCAGGGCGGGGGCTACGAGCAGTACTTC
CASTQHQGGGYEQYF
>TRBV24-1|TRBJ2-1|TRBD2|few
TGTGCCACCAGTGACCCCGTGATCCGGGGGGAATCGGAGCAGTTCTTC
CATSDPVIRGESEQFF
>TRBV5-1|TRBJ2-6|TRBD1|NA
TGCGCCAGCAGGGAGGGACAGGGGCCTTCTGGGGCCAACGTCCTGACTTTC
CASREGQGPSGANVLTF
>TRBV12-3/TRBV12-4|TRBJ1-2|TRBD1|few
TGTGCCAGCAGAGCCTCAGGGGGCTCAGGCTATGGCTACACCTTC
CASRASGGSGYGYTF
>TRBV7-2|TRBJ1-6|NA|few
TGTGCCAGCAGCTACCAGACAGAGTATAATTCACCCCTCCACTTT
CASSYQTEYNSPLHF
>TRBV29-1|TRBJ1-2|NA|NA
TGCAGCGTTGAGTCTGGGAGGGGCACCTATGGCTACACCTTC
CSVESGRGTYGYTF
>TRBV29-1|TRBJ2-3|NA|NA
TGCAGCGTTGAGGCAGGTCGGACGCAGTATTTT
CSVEAGRTQYF
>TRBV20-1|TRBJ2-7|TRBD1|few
TGCAGTGCTAGAGTAGACCAGGGGGCGTACTTC
CSARVDQGAYF
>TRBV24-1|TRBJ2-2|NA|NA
TGTGCCACCAGTGCCAGACTTAACACCGGGGAGCTGTTTTTT
CATSARLNTGELFF
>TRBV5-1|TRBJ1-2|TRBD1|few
TGCGCCAGCAGCGGAACACAGGGGCGCGAGGGGGGCTACACCTTC
CASSGTQGREGGYTF
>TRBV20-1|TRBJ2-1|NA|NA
TGCAGTGCTAGAGTTCCCGGGACCGCTCCTACCAATGAGCAGTTCTTC
CSARVPGTAPTNEQFF
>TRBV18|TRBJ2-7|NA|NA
TGTGCCAGCTCTCACAGACTAGAGGGGGTGTACGAGCAGTACTTC
CASSHRLEGVYEQYF
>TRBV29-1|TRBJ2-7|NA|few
TGCAGCGCTGGGCAGCCAGCCCCCGGTGAGCAGTACTTC
CSAGQPAPGEQYF
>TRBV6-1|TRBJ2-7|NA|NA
TGTGCCAGCAGGGGACGGGACTCCTACGAGCAGTACTTC
CASRGRDSYEQYF
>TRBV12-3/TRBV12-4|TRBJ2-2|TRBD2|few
TGTGCCAGCAGTTTGTCGGGACTAGCGGCCGAGAACACCGGGGAGCTGTTTTTT
CASSLSGLAAENTGELFF
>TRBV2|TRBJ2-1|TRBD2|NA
TGTGCCAGCAGTGAAGCAGGGCTAGCGGGCGTTGAGGGGGTCTTC
CASSEAGLAGVEGVF
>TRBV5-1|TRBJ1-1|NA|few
TGCGCCAGCACCCCTTTCGGCAGAGGCACTGAAGCTTTCTTT
CASTPFGRGTEAFF
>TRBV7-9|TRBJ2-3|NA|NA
TGTGCCAGCAGCTTAGCGGCAGCGGGCACAGATACGCAGTATTTT
CASSLAAAGTDTQYF
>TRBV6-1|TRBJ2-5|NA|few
TGTGCCAGCAAACACGCCAGCGGAGAGGTAGAGACCCAGTACTTC
CASKHASGEVETQYF
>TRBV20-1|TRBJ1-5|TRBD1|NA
TGCAGTGCCGTAAGACAGGGGCGTCAGCCCCAGCATTTT
CSAVRQGRQPQHF
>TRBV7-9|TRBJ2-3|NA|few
TGTGCCAGCAGCTTCGGGTCAGCGCAATCGGATACGCAGTATTTT
CASSFGSAQSDTQYF
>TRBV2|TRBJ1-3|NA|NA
TGTGCCAGCAAGGACGGCTCTGGAAACACCATATATTTT
CASKDGSGNTIYF
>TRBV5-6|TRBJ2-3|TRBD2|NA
TGTGCCAGCAGCTTGTGGGGCGGGAGGAGGACAGATACGCAGTATTTT
CASSLWGGRRTDTQYF
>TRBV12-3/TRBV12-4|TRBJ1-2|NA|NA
TGTGCCAGCAGTTCCGCCTTGGGGCAGGGACTCTATGGCTACACCTTC
CASSSALGQGLYGYTF
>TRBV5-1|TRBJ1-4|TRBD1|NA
TGCGCCAGCAGCACGACAGGGGCGGGTAATGAAAAACTGTTTTTT
CASSTTGAGNEKLFF
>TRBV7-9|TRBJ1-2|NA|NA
TGTGCCAGCAGCCCGGACAGTCTTAACTATGGCTACACCTTC
CASSPDSLNYGYTF
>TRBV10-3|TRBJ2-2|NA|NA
TGTGCCATCCAGGGATCCTTGGAGCTGTTTTTT
CAIQGSLELFF